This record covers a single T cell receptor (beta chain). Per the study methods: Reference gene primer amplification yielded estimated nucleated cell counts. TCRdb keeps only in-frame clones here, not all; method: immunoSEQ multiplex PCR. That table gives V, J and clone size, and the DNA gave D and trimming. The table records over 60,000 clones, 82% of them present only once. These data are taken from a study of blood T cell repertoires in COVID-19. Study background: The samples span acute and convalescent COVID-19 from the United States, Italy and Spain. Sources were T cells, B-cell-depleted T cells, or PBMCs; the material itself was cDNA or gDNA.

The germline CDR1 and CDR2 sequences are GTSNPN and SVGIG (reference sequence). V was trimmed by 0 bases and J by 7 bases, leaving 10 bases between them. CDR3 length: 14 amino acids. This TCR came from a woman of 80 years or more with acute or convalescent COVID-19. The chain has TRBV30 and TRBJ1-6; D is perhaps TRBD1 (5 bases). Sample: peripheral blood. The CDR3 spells CAWSVAGMNSPLHF. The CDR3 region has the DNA TGTGCCTGGAGTGTAGCAGGGATGAATTCACCCCTCCACTTT. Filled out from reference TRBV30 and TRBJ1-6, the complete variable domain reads SQTIHQWPATLVQPVGSPLSLECTVEGTSNPNLYWYRQAAGRGLQLLFYSVGIGQISSEVPQNLSASRPQDRQFILSSKKLLLSDSGFYLCAWSVAGMNSPLHFGNGTRLTVT.